The present T cell receptor (beta chain) was sequenced within a study of control samples from healthy donors and cancer patients. Data came from immunoSEQ multiplex PCR; TCRdb stores just in-frame clones and leaves some out. The sample holds approximately 26,000 clones, roughly 91% seen once. This CDR3 has 11 amino acids. The ends were cut back, 6 bases at V and 3 bases at J, with 6 bases in the middle. The source is a man between 45 and 60 years old with lung cancer. J is TRBJ2-7 and V is TRBV12-3 or TRBV12-4; D gene uncertain. The specimen was PBMCs. This CDR3 reads CASSSFYEQYF. As DNA, the CDR3 is TGTGCCAGCAGCTCATTCTACGAGCAGTACTTC.